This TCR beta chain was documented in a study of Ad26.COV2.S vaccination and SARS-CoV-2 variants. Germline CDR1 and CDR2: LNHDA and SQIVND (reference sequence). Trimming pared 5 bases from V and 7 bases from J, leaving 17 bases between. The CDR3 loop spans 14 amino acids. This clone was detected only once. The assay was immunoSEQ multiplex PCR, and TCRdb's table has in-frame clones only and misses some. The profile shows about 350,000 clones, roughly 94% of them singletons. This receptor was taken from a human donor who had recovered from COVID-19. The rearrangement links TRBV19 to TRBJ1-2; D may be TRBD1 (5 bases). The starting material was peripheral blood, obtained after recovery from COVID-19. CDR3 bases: TGTGCCAGTAGTTACCTTGGGACGGACGGTGGCTACACCTTC. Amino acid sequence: CASSYLGTDGGYTF.